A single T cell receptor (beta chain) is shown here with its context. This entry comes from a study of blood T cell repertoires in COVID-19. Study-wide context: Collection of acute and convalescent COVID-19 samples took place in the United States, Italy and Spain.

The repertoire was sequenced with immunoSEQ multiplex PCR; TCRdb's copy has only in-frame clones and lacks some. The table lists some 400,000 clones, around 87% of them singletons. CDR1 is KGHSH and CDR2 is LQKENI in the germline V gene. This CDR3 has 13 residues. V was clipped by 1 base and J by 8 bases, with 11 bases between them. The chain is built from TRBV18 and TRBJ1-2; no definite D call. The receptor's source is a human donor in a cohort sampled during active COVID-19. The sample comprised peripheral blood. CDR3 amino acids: CASSPRGDRGYTF. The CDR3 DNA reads TGTGCCAGCTCACCACGCGGAGATCGGGGCTACACCTTC.